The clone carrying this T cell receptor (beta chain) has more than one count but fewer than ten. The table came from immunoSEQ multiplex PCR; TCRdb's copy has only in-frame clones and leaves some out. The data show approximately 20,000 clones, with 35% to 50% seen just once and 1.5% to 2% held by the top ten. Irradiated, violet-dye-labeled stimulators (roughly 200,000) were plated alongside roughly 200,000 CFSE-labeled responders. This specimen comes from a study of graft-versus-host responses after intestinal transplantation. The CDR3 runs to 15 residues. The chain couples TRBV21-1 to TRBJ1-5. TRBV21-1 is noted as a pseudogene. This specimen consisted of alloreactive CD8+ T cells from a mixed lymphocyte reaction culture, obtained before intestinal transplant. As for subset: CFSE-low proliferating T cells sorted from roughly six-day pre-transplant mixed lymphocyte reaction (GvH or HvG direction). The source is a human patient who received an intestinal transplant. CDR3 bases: TGTGCCAGCCGCATCGGACCCTTTAGCAATCAGCCCCAGCATTTT. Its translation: CASRIGPFSNQPQHF.